This TCR beta chain is from a study of shared T cell receptors in the human thymus. V lost 1 base to trimming and J lost 7 bases, with 12 bases between them. The CDR3 extends over 14 amino acids. Per the germline V gene, CDR1 is SGHDT and CDR2 is YYEEEE. The assay was immunoSEQ multiplex PCR, and TCRdb's table has in-frame clones only and misses some. The data show 720,000 or so clones, with 80% to 90% seen just once and about 0.0098% held by the top ten. These data were likewise used in another study, on human thymus T cells. In that study: Healthy Finnish infants undergoing corrective surgery for congenital heart defects provided the donor material. The study used thymus tissue resected during corrective heart surgery. Thymic and blood repertoires seemed to favor certain V and J genes.

The receptor was derived from a girl in the first two years of life with a congenital heart defect. The chain joins TRBV5-6 to TRBJ1-5, with TRBD1 as a possible D gene (5 bases). The sequencing input was thymocytes. CDR3 nucleotide sequence: TGTGCCAGCAGCTTGCAGGGTTTACAACAGCCCCAGCATTTT. It encodes CASSLQGLQQPQHF.